These 11 T cell receptor beta chains were sequenced from one sample in a study of control samples from healthy donors and cancer patients. Sequencing was performed with immunoSEQ multiplex PCR; in TCRdb, only in-frame clones are kept and a portion is missing. The sample has roughly 98,000 clones, about 92% seen once; the top ten hold about 8.8%. Sequencing input: blood. The receptors stem from a man aged 18 to 30 in good health.

V is TRBV19 and J is TRBJ2-7, with TRBD1 matching over 9 bases. Trimming removed 7 bases from V and 3 bases from J; junction bases left unmatched: 10. Germline CDR1 is LNHDA and CDR2 is SQIVND (reference sequence). The length of the CDR3 is 15 residues. The CDR3 coding sequence is TGTGCCAGTAAAGAAACACAGGGGGCTCTCTACGAGCAGTACTTC. Translation: CASKETQGALYEQYF. Variable domain in full (rest from reference TRBV19 and TRBJ2-7): DGGITQSPKYLFRKEGQNVTLSCEQNLNHDAMYWYRQDPGQGLRLIYYSQIVNDFQKGDIAEGYSVSREKKESFPLTVTSAQKNPTAFYLCASKETQGALYEQYFGPGTRLTVT.

This chain connects TRBV4-1 to TRBJ2-2; TRBD2 might be the D (6 bases). CDR1 and CDR2 (germline): MGHRA, YSYEKL. There are 15 residues in the CDR3. Trimming shortened V by 7 bases and J by 4 bases, and 16 bases separated the two germline ends. CDR3: CASNEGSGFTGELFF. The CDR3 DNA reads as TGCGCCAGCAACGAAGGAAGCGGGTTCACCGGGGAGCTGTTTTTT.

The chain employs TRBV6-5 and TRBJ1-4; D gene uncertain. V lost 0 bases and J 7 bases, leaving 12 bases between the germline ends. The germline CDR1 and CDR2 sequences are MNHEY and SVGAGI. The CDR3 covers 15 residues. CDR3 residues: CASSYSLGIAEKLFF. In DNA form, the CDR3 reads TGTGCCAGCAGTTACTCGCTGGGTATTGCTGAAAAACTGTTTTTT.

This chain uses TRBV7-2 with TRBJ2-1, with 12 bases fitting TRBD2. CDR3 length: 16 residues. From germline, CDR1 is SGHTA and CDR2 FQGNSA. After removal of 4 bases from V and 7 bases from J, the junction contained 8 bases not matched to a gene. The CDR3: CASSSTSGSLMNEQFF. CDR3 coding DNA: TGTGCCAGCAGCTCGACTAGCGGGAGTTTAATGAATGAGCAGTTCTTC.

The chain couples TRBV18 to TRBJ2-2, with D possibly TRBD1 on 5 matching bases. The CDR3 loop spans 15 amino acids. Trimming shortened V by 0 bases and J by 4 bases, and 9 bases separated the two germline ends. Germline V gene data show CDR1 as KGHSH and CDR2 as LQKENI. CDR3 nucleotide sequence: TGTGCCAGCTCACCACCGAACAGGATCACCGGGGAGCTGTTTTTT. Protein: CASSPPNRITGELFF. The whole variable domain, remainder taken from reference TRBV18 and TRBJ2-2, is NAGVMQNPRHLVRRRGQEARLRCSPMKGHSHVYWYRQLPEEGLKFMVYLQKENIIDESGMPKERFSAEFPKEGPSILRIQQVVRGDSAAYFCASSPPNRITGELFFGEGSRLTVL.

The chain carries TRBV9 and TRBJ1-6, with D hard to call. Germline assignment: CDR1 SGDLS and CDR2 YYNGEE. The V and J ends lost 4 bases and 2 bases respectively, with 13 bases between them. The CDR3 spans 16 residues. The CDR3 nucleotides are TGTGCCAGCAGCCTCGGGCAGGAACCCTATAATTCACCCCTCCACTTT. This translates into CASSLGQEPYNSPLHF.

The chain is built from TRBV4-1 and TRBJ1-5, with a tentative D call TRBD1 (6 bases). Looked up from germline, CDR1 is MGHRA and CDR2 is YSYEKL. CDR3 size: 16 residues. V was pared by 4 bases and J by 6 bases, with 19 bases between. CDR3 sequence: CASSPRAGETSQPQHF. DNA of the CDR3: TGCGCCAGCAGCCCAAGGGCAGGGGAAACTAGTCAGCCCCAGCATTTT.

The V and J genes are TRBV7-2 and TRBJ2-1; D is unclear. Trimming pared 0 bases from V and 8 bases from J, leaving 11 bases between. Germline CDR1 and CDR2: SGHTA and FQGNSA. The CDR3 contains 14 residues. CDR3 sequence (DNA): TGTGCCAGCAGCTTAGCTGCCCAAGCTGATGAGCAGTTCTTC. It specifies CASSLAAQADEQFF. Together with reference TRBV7-2 and TRBJ2-1, the CDR3 gives the full variable domain: GAGVSQSPSNKVTEKGKDVELRCDPISGHTALYWYRQSLGQGLEFLIYFQGNSAPDKSGLPSDRFSAERTGGSVSTLTIQRTQQEDSAVYLCASSLAAQADEQFFGPGTRLTVL.

This clone has just one count. The chain is built from TRBV25-1 and TRBJ1-2; D is perhaps TRBD1 (6 bases). This CDR3 has 15 residues. V lost 0 bases to trimming and J lost 5 bases, with 13 bases between them. CDR1 is MGHDK and CDR2 is SYGVNS in the germline V gene. The CDR3 region is CASSEYMGAGYGYTF. The CDR3 region has the DNA TGTGCCAGCAGTGAATATATGGGGGCGGGGTATGGCTACACCTTC.

The chain links TRBV30 to TRBJ1-5, with D possibly matching TRBD1 (6 bases). The CDR3 contains 13 residues. Germline lookup yields CDR1 GTSNPN and CDR2 SVGIG (reference sequence). V lost 5 bases to trimming and J lost 3 bases, with 11 bases between them. CDR3 DNA sequence: TGTGCCTGGCAGGGACACTTCAATCAGCCCCAGCATTTT. Protein: CAWQGHFNQPQHF.

V usage is TRBV6-5 and J usage is TRBJ2-7; D gene unclear. In germline, CDR1 is MNHEY, CDR2 SVGAGI. Trimming pared 6 bases from V and 6 bases from J, leaving 12 bases between. The CDR3 spans 12 residues. The CDR3 loop is CASRMTWGEQYF. The CDR3 DNA follows: TGTGCCAGCAGAATGACGTGGGGCGAGCAGTACTTC.